This TCR beta chain was documented in a study of blood T cell repertoires in COVID-19. Between the trimmed V and J ends, which lost 0 bases and 1 base, there was a span of 6 bases. The length of the CDR3 is 13 residues. Germline CDR1 GTSNPN, CDR2 SVGIG (reference sequence). Clones were read by immunoSEQ multiplex PCR, and TCRdb kept only the in-frame ones, dropping some. The sample has 350,000 to 400,000 clones, roughly nine tenths seen once. Sequences were obtained from PBMCs or T cells enriched from blood (not recorded which). The TCR sequence derives from a woman in her thirties who had recovered from COVID-19. V is TRBV30 and J is TRBJ1-1; D call uncertain. The CDR3 region is CAWSVEQNTEAFF. CDR3 sequence (DNA): TGTGCCTGGAGTGTTGAGCAGAACACTGAAGCTTTCTTT. The full variable domain, in which reference TRBV30 and TRBJ1-1 provide the parts outside the CDR3, is SQTIHQWPATLVQPVGSPLSLECTVEGTSNPNLYWYRQAAGRGLQLLFYSVGIGQISSEVPQNLSASRPQDRQFILSSKKLLLSDSGFYLCAWSVEQNTEAFFGQGTRLTVV.